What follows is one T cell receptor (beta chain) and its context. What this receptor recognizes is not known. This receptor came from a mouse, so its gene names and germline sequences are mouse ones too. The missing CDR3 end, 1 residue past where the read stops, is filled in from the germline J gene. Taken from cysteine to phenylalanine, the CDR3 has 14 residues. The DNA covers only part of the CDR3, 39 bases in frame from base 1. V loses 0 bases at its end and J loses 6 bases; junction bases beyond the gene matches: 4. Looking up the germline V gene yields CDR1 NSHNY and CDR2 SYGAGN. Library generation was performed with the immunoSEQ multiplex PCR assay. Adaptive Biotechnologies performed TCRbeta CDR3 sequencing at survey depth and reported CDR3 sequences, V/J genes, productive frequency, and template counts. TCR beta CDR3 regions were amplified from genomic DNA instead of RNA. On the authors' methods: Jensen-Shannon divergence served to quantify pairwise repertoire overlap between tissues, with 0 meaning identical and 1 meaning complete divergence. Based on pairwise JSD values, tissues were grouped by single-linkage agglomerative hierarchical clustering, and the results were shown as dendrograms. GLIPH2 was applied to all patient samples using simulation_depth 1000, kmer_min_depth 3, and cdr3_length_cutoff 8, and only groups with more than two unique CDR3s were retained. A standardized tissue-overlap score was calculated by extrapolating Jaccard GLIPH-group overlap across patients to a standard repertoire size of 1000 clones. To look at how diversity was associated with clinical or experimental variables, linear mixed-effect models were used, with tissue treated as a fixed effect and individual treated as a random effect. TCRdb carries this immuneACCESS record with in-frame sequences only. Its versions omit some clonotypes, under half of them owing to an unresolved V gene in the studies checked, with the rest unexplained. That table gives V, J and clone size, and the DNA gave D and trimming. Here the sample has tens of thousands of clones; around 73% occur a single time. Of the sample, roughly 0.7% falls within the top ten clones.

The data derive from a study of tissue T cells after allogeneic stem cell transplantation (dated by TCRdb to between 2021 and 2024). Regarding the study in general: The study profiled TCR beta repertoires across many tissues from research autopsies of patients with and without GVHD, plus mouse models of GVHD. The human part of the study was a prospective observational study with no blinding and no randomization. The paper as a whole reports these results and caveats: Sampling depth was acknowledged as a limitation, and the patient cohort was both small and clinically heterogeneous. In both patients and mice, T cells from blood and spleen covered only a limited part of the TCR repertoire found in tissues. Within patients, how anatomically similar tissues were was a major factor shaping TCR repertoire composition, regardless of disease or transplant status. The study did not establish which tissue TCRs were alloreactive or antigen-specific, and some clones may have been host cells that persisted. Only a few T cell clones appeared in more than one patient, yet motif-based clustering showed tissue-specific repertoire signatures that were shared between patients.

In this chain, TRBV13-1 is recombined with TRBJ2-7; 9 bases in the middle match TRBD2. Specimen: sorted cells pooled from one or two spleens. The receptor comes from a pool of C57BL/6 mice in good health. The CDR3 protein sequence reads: CASSDALGGFEQYF. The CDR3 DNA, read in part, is TGTGCCAGCAGTGATGCGCTGGGGGGGTTTGAACAGTAC.